Shown below are 8 T cell receptor beta chains from a single sample sequenced in a study of blood T cell repertoires in COVID-19. The repertoire was sequenced with immunoSEQ multiplex PCR; TCRdb's copy has only in-frame clones and lacks some. The sample gives 200,000 to 250,000 clones, about 84% of which show up once; about 2.1% is in the top ten. Specimen: PBMCs or T cells enriched from blood (not recorded which). The receptors originated from a woman in her forties or fifties who had recovered from COVID-19.

This clone has just a few counts. The V gene is TRBV18, the J gene TRBJ1-6; D not resolved. The germline V and J ends were trimmed by 4 bases and 6 bases, with 10 bases remaining between them. Germline loops: CDR1 KGHSH, CDR2 LQKENI. The CDR3 covers 14 residues. CDR3: CASSRRDTNSPLHF. CDR3 nucleotides: TGTGCCAGCTCACGCCGGGATACTAATTCACCCCTCCACTTT.

The V gene is TRBV5-5, the J gene TRBJ2-2, with 8 bases aligning to TRBD2. This CDR3 spans 16 amino acids. Trimming took 0 bases from V and 6 from J; bases not matched to a gene: 7. Germline values: CDR1 SGHKS, CDR2 YYEKEE (reference sequence). The CDR3 DNA sequence: TGTGCCAGCAGCTTGGCGGGGGGGGCAGTCGCCGGGGAGCTGTTTTTT. This translates into CASSLAGGAVAGELFF. Looking up the rest from reference TRBV5-5 and TRBJ2-2 gives the full variable domain: DAGVTQSPTHLIKTRGQQVTLRCSPISGHKSVSWYQQVLGQGPQFIFQYYEKEERGRGNFPDRFSARQFPNYSSELNVNALLLGDSALYLCASSLAGGAVAGELFFGEGSRLTVL.

The chain couples TRBV7-9 to TRBJ2-5, with D tentatively TRBD2 (5 bases). Germline loops: CDR1 SEHNR, CDR2 FQNEAQ (reference sequence). The CDR3 extends over 14 amino acids. V was pared by 3 bases and J by 3 bases, with 11 bases between. In DNA form, the CDR3 reads TGTGCCAGCAGCTTTGCCGGGATCGAAGAGACCCAGTACTTC. Encoded protein: CASSFAGIEETQYF. The full variable domain, rest sourced from reference TRBV7-9 and TRBJ2-5, is DTGVSQNPRHKITKRGQNVTFRCDPISEHNRLYWYRQTLGQGPEFLTYFQNEAQLEKSRLLSDRFSAERPKGSFSTLEIQRTEQGDSAMYLCASSFAGIEETQYFGPGTRLLVL.

The V and J genes are TRBV4-1 and TRBJ1-2; no firm D call. Germline V lookup: CDR1 MGHRA, CDR2 YSYEKL. The CDR3 contains 15 residues. Trimming cost V 0 bases and J 4 bases, with 12 bases left between them. This CDR3 is CASSQDYQNGYGYTF. The CDR3 DNA sequence: TGCGCCAGCAGCCAAGATTACCAAAACGGCTATGGCTACACCTTC.

The gene calls are TRBV15 and TRBJ1-4; possible D gene TRBD1, 5 bases. The CDR3 length is 14 residues. V gave up 3 bases and J gave up 8 bases, with 13 bases separating them. In germline, CDR1 is LNHNV, CDR2 YYDKDF (reference sequence). For the CDR3, the DNA is TGTGCCACCAGCAGGACAGCGGGAGGCGAAAAACTGTTTTTT. This translates into CATSRTAGGEKLFF.

This clone has only one observation. The genes are TRBV9 and TRBJ2-2; 8 bases match TRBD1. The V and J ends lost 8 bases and 6 bases, in that order; junction bases with no gene match: 9. CDR3 size: 14 residues. Germline CDR1 is SGDLS and CDR2 is YYNGEE. CDR3 sequence: CASSPQGAAGELFF. CDR3 coding DNA: TGTGCCAGTTCCCCCCAGGGGGCAGCCGGGGAGCTGTTTTTT.

This rearrangement joins TRBV9 to TRBJ1-1, with 8 positions matching TRBD1. Germline CDR1 is SGDLS and CDR2 is YYNGEE. The CDR3 has 18 amino acids. The V segment lost 0 bases and the J segment 1 base; nucleotides outside the gene matches: 11. CDR3 DNA sequence: TGTGCCAGCAGCGTAGCGAGTCAGGGGGCATGGTCGAACACTGAAGCTTTCTTT. Encoded protein: CASSVASQGAWSNTEAFF.

This chain links TRBV4-1 with TRBJ2-7; no clear D gene. The germline V gene encodes CDR1 MGHRA and CDR2 YSYEKL. The CDR3 is made up of 15 amino acids. Trimming stripped 1 base from V and 2 bases from J, with 12 bases between. The CDR3 loop reads CASSQAAVGPYEQYF. The CDR3, as DNA: TGCGCCAGCAGCCAAGCGGCGGTAGGTCCCTACGAGCAGTACTTC.